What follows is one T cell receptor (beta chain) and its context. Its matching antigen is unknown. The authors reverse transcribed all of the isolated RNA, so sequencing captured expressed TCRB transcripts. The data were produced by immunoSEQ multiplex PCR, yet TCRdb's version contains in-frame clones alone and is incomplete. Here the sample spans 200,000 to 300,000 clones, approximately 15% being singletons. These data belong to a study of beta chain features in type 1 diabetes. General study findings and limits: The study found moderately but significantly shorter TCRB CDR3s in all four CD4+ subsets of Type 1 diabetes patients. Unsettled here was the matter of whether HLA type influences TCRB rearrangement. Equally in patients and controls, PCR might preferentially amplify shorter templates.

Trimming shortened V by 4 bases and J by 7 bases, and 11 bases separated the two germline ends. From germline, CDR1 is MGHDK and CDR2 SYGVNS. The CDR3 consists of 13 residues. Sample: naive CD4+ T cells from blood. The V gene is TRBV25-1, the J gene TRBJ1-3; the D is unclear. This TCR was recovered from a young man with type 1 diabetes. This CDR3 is CASSGGPGNTIYF. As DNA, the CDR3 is TGTGCCAGCAGTGGCGGTCCCGGGAACACCATATATTTT.